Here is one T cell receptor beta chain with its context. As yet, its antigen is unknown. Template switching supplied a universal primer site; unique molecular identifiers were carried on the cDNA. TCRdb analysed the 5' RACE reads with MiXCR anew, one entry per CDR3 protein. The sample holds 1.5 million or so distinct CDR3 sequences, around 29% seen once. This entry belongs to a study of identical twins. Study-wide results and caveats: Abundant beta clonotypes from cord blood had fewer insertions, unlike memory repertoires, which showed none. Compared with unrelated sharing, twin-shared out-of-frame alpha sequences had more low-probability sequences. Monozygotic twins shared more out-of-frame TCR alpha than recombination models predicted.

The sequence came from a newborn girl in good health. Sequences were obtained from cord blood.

The CDR3 is CASNDGQDYGYTF. The CDR3 nucleotides read TGTGCCAGTAACGACGGACAGGATTATGGCTACACCTTC. The chain has TRBV19 and TRBJ1-2; TRBD1 aligns across 7 bases. The CDR3 consists of 13 residues. The J segment lost 5 bases and the V segment lost 7 bases, leaving 7 bases of the junction unmatched. The V gene's germline CDR1 is LNHDA and CDR2 SQIVND (reference sequence).